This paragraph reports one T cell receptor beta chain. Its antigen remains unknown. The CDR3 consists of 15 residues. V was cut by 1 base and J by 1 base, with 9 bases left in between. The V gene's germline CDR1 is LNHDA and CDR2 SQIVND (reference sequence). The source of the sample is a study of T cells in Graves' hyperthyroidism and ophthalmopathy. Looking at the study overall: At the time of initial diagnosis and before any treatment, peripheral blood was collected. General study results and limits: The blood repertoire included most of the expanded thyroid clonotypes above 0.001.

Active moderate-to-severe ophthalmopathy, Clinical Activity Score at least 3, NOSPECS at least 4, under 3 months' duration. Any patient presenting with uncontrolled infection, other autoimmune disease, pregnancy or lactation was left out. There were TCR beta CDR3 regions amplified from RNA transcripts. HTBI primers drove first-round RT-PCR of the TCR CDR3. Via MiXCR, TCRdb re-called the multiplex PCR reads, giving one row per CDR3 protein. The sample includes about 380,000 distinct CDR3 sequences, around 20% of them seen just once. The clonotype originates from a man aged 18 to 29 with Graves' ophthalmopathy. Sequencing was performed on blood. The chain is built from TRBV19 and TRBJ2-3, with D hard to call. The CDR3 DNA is TGTGCCAGTAGTATAGGTGGCGGATGCACAGATACGCAGTATTTT. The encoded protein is CASSIGGGCTDTQYF.